A selection of T cell receptor beta chains follows, all from one sample in a study of blood T cell repertoires in COVID-19. The table came from immunoSEQ multiplex PCR; TCRdb's copy has only in-frame clones and leaves some out. In the table there are roughly 230,000 clones, 85% to 90% of which are singletons. Input material: peripheral blood. The source of these receptors is a woman in her sixties or seventies with COVID-19, enrolled during active disease. The CDR3 runs from the conserved cysteine through the conserved F or W. Fields, in order: V gene, CDR3 length, CDR3 protein.

TRBV5-6 14 CASSKRSSGNTIYF
TRBV6-6 14 CASGFRGLVYGYTF
TRBV4-3 18 CASSQDFDSGGLTDTQYF
TRBV29-1 13 CSVSSGGDTEAFF
TRBV18 15 CASSPAAGGGETQYF
TRBV5-1 15 CASSLQGAAGNTIYF
TRBV5-6 10 CARTGDEAFF
TRBV7-2 12 CASTNSNQPQHF
TRBV10-2 15 CASSKDRGPFGTQYF
TRBV6-1 18 CASSVGQGNLYSNQPQHF
TRBV18 15 CASSPFQGTQETQYF
TRBV29-1 13 CSVEETGVTEAFF
TRBV7-2 15 CASSPQPGGTDTQYF
TRBV21-1 16 CASSKLDNRGWETQYF
TRBV7-2 13 CASSPDRAYGYTF
TRBV5-4 14 CASSLDSMTGELFF